This T cell receptor beta chain was sequenced for a study of cytomegalovirus exposure and HLA in healthy donors. Study-wide results and caveats: Versus the approximately 700-donor mean, an Asian-associated ancestry cluster reportedly showed fewer N-insertions in a later analysis. Reported results showed that the classifier diagnosed cytomegalovirus status with high specificity and sensitivity.

This clone was detected once. As yet, its antigen is unknown. Deletions cut 4 bases from V and 9 bases from J, with 11 bases between. Germline V gene lookup returns CDR1 SGHDT and CDR2 YYEEEE. The CDR3 covers 12 residues. This PCR relied on a set of 60 Vbeta primers and 13 Jbeta primers. Here immunoSEQ multiplex PCR was the method, and the copy in TCRdb shows in-frame clones only, minus some. The table includes roughly 150,000 clones, around three quarters detected once. This chain joins TRBV5-6 and TRBJ1-5, with a possible D match to TRBD1 (5 bases). The sample consisted of PBMCs. The receptor was derived from a woman aged 40 to 50 in good health and CMV-seronegative. Here the CDR3 reads CASSLSQGPQHF. The CDR3 nucleotides are TGTGCCAGCAGCCTCTCCCAGGGGCCCCAGCATTTT.